One sample yielded the 29 T cell receptor beta chains listed below, sequenced in a study of shared clonotypes between healthy human individuals. The method was immunoSEQ multiplex PCR; TCRdb's version includes in-frame clones alone and lacks a portion of them. The table has about 460,000 clones, roughly four fifths seen once. Sequencing used PBMCs. The receptors come from a woman in her thirties or forties in good health. Some clones in this sample may be carry-over from other donors' samples.

The chain combines TRBV28 with TRBJ1-2, with 8 bases that match TRBD1. CDR3 size: 14 residues. V shed 1 base and J 6 bases; nucleotides not matched to a gene: 4. Germline values: CDR1 MDHEN, CDR2 SYDVKM. This CDR3 reads CASSLLDREDGYTF. CDR3 bases: TGTGCCAGCAGTTTATTGGACAGGGAGGATGGCTACACCTTC.

The chain carries TRBV29-1 and TRBJ2-6, with D possibly being TRBD1 or TRBD2 (5 bases each). The V gene's germline CDR1 is SQVTM and CDR2 ANQGSEA. This CDR3 has 15 amino acids. Trimming shortened V by 4 bases and J by 2 bases, and 12 bases separated the two germline ends. The CDR3 DNA sequence: TGCAGCGTTGGGGATTTGGGGGCTGGGGCCAACGTCCTGACTTTC. It is translated as CSVGDLGAGANVLTF.

The V gene is TRBV14, the J gene TRBJ2-1; TRBD1 matches 9 bases. The CDR3 contains 14 residues. Trimming cost V 8 bases and J 8 bases; bases outside gene matches: 10. CDR1 and CDR2 from the germline V gene are SGHDN and FVKESK. The CDR3 spells CASVGTGNWDEQFF. CDR3 DNA: TGTGCCAGCGTAGGGACAGGGAATTGGGATGAGCAGTTCTTC.

The chain joins TRBV5-4 to TRBJ2-1; D is uncertain. CDR1 and CDR2 (germline): SGHNT, YYREEE (reference sequence). The ends were cut back, 3 bases at V and 2 bases at J, with 12 bases in the middle. The CDR3 sequence is 15 residues long. The CDR3 DNA reads TGTGCCAGCAGCTCCGAGGAAGGGACCTACAATGAGCAGTTCTTC. Amino acids: CASSSEEGTYNEQFF. The full variable domain, with the rest looked up from reference TRBV5-4 and TRBJ2-1, is ETGVTQSPTHLIKTRGQQVTLRCSSQSGHNTVSWYQQALGQGPQFIFQYYREEENGRGNFPPRFSGLQFPNYSSELNVNALELDDSALYLCASSSEEGTYNEQFFGPGTRLTVL.

This chain uses TRBV18 with TRBJ2-2; no firm D call. The germline gives CDR1 KGHSH, CDR2 LQKENI. The V end lost 6 bases, the J end lost 2 bases, and 7 bases lay between the germline ends. The CDR3 spans 13 residues. The CDR3 sequence is CASSRENTGELFF. The CDR3 DNA sequence: TGTGCCAGCTCGCGAGAAAACACCGGGGAGCTGTTTTTT.

This rearrangement joins TRBV28 to TRBJ2-3, with a weak D call TRBD1 (6 bases). The CDR3 loop spans 13 amino acids. Germline CDR1 is MDHEN and CDR2 is SYDVKM. Trimming pared 5 bases from V and 3 bases from J, leaving 9 bases between. CDR3 residues: CASSPGQTDTQYF. The DNA for the CDR3 is TGTGCCAGCAGTCCCGGACAGACAGATACGCAGTATTTT.

This chain uses TRBV28 with TRBJ2-1; D perhaps matches TRBD2 (6 bases). The germline V and J ends were trimmed by 5 bases and 7 bases, with 15 bases remaining between them. The germline V gene encodes CDR1 MDHEN and CDR2 SYDVKM. The CDR3 is 14 residues long. The CDR3, as DNA: TGTGCCAGCAGTCCTGGGGGGAGCCGGAATGAGCAGTTCTTC. Residues: CASSPGGSRNEQFF.

The CDR3 reads CASSPRTGASDTQYF. For the CDR3, the DNA is TGTGCCAGCAGCCCTCGGACAGGGGCGTCAGATACGCAGTATTTT. The chain links TRBV11-2 to TRBJ2-3; TRBD1 aligns across 9 bases. Losses at the gene ends were 5 bases for V and 4 bases for J; bases not matched to a gene: 7. Per germline, CDR1 SGHAT and CDR2 FQNNGV. The CDR3 totals 15 residues. Based on the CDR3 plus reference TRBV11-2 and TRBJ2-3, the full variable domain is EAGVAQSPRYKIIEKRQSVAFWCNPISGHATLYWYQQILGQGPKLLIQFQNNGVVDDSQLPKDRFSAERLKGVDSTLKIQPAKLEDSAVYLCASSPRTGASDTQYFGPGTRLTVL.

About this clone: The identical CDR3 is also encoded by other nucleotide sequences in the sample. This chain joins TRBV11-3 and TRBJ2-5, with D unresolved. Looked up from germline, CDR1 is SGHNT and CDR2 is YENEEA. The CDR3 consists of 12 residues. The V gene lost 1 base and the J gene lost 4 bases, with 4 bases spanning the gap. The CDR3 DNA reads as TGTGCCAGCAGCTTAGGGTCAGAGACCCAGTACTTC. Its translation: CASSLGSETQYF. The full variable domain, its missing parts supplied by reference TRBV11-3 and TRBJ2-5, is EAGVVQSPRYKIIEKKQPVAFWCNPISGHNTLYWYLQNLGQGPELLIRYENEEAVDDSQLPKDRFSAERLKGVDSTLKIQPAELGDSAVYLCASSLGSETQYFGPGTRLLVL.

The rearrangement links TRBV4-2 to TRBJ1-2; no clear D gene. CDR1 and CDR2 (germline): LGHNA, YNFKEQ. The ends were cut back, 0 bases at V and 8 bases at J, with 10 bases in the middle. This CDR3 comprises 13 residues. In DNA form, the CDR3 reads TGTGCCAGCAGCCAAGAGGCAGCGCGGGGCTACACCTTC. It translates to CASSQEAARGYTF.

The rearrangement links TRBV10-3 to TRBJ2-5, with 7 nucleotides matching TRBD2. The CDR3 sequence is 14 residues long. Trimming at V came to 4 bases and at J to 1 base, leaving 3 bases not matched to a gene. The germline V gene has CDR1 ENHRY and CDR2 SYGVKD. Written as DNA, the CDR3 is TGTGCCATCAGTGGAACTAGCGCCCAAGAGACCCAGTACTTC. This translates into CAISGTSAQETQYF.

V is TRBV30 and J is TRBJ2-1; D possibly corresponds to TRBD2 (5 bases). The CDR3 runs 14 residues. Per the germline V gene, CDR1 is GTSNPN and CDR2 is SVGIG (reference sequence). V shed 0 bases and J shed 5 bases, with 11 bases lying between them. For the CDR3, the DNA is TGTGCCTGGAGTGTGGACTGGCGGGACAATGAGCAGTTCTTC. It translates to CAWSVDWRDNEQFF.

V usage is TRBV19 and J usage is TRBJ1-5, with 10 bases aligning to TRBD1. The V gene's germline CDR1 is LNHDA and CDR2 SQIVND (reference sequence). J gave up 2 bases and V 3 bases, and 4 bases lay outside the gene matches. The CDR3 has 16 residues. DNA of the CDR3: TGTGCCAGTAGTATGACAGGGGGCGGGGGCAATCAGCCCCAGCATTTT. Its protein is CASSMTGGGGNQPQHF.

The rearrangement links TRBV19 to TRBJ1-2, with unresolved D. The ends were cut back, 5 bases at V and 2 bases at J, with 6 bases in the middle. CDR1 LNHDA and CDR2 SQIVND come from the germline V gene (reference sequence). CDR3 length equals 12 residues. CDR3 amino acids: CASSEHNYGYTF. CDR3 in DNA: TGTGCCAGTAGTGAACACAACTATGGCTACACCTTC.

The rearrangement joins TRBV30 to TRBJ2-5; D perhaps matches TRBD2 (6 bases). V lost 4 bases and J 11 bases, leaving 20 bases between the germline ends. Germline V gene data show CDR1 as GTSNPN and CDR2 as SVGIG (reference sequence). This CDR3 region has 13 residues. The CDR3 here is CAWTPDATREQYF. CDR3 bases: TGTGCCTGGACCCCGGATGCTACTCGGGAGCAGTACTTC.

The CDR3 spells CASSSQGSGETQYF. Here the CDR3 DNA reads TGTGCCAGCAGCTCCCAAGGAAGTGGAGAGACCCAGTACTTC. The V call is TRBV7-9, the J call TRBJ2-5; D is unclear. This CDR3 spans 14 amino acids. CDR1 and CDR2 (germline): SEHNR, FQNEAQ (reference sequence). Trimming removed 4 bases at V and 4 bases at J, with 13 bases between.

V usage is TRBV5-1 and J usage is TRBJ2-7; 9 nucleotides agree with TRBD1. V lost 0 bases, J lost 5 bases, and 3 bases stayed unmatched. The CDR3 length is 14 residues. CDR1 and CDR2 (germline): SGHRS, YFSETQ. This chain's CDR3 is CASSLVQGADEQYF. DNA of the CDR3: TGCGCCAGCAGCTTGGTACAGGGGGCGGACGAGCAGTACTTC.

V and J are TRBV15 and TRBJ2-7, with unresolved D. With 3 bases removed from V and 3 bases from J, the gap between germline ends came to 12 bases. Germline lookup yields CDR1 LNHNV and CDR2 YYDKDF (reference sequence). The length of the CDR3 is 14 residues. CDR3 in amino acids: CATSRSLGLYEQYF. The CDR3 region has the DNA TGTGCCACCAGCAGGAGTCTAGGTCTCTACGAGCAGTACTTC. The variable domain in full, completed from reference TRBV15 and TRBJ2-7, reads DAMVIQNPRYQVTQFGKPVTLSCSQTLNHNVMYWYQQKSSQAPKLLFHYYDKDFNNEADTPDNFQSRRPNTSFCFLDIRSPGLGDTAMYLCATSRSLGLYEQYFGPGTRLTVT.

This chain connects TRBV25-1 to TRBJ2-7; 11 bases are shared with TRBD1. The CDR3 extends over 15 amino acids. From germline, CDR1 is MGHDK and CDR2 SYGVNS. The junction had 5 bases not matched to a gene; V was cut back by 0 bases and J by 7 bases. This CDR3 reads CASSEYGQGAFEQYF. The CDR3 DNA follows: TGTGCCAGCAGTGAATACGGACAGGGGGCGTTTGAGCAGTACTTC.

The chain recombines TRBV7-3 with TRBJ2-2; 7 bases fit TRBD2. Germline values: CDR1 SGHTA, CDR2 FQGTGA. The CDR3 is made up of 12 amino acids. The ends lost 9 bases at V and 4 bases at J; junction bases unmatched: 2. The CDR3 loop reads CARTGGTGELFF. CDR3 DNA: TGTGCCAGAACGGGAGGCACCGGGGAGCTGTTTTTT. Filled out from reference TRBV7-3 and TRBJ2-2, the complete variable domain reads GAGVSQTPSNKVTEKGKYVELRCDPISGHTALYWYRQSLGQGPEFLIYFQGTGAADDSGLPNDRFFAVRPEGSVSTLKIQRTERGDSAVYLCARTGGTGELFFGEGSRLTVL.

This chain joins TRBV5-1 and TRBJ2-1, with 11 bases that match TRBD2. Germline CDR1 is SGHRS and CDR2 is YFSETQ. Germline trimming cut 0 bases from V and 7 bases from J; bases unmatched to any gene: 3. The CDR3 has 15 residues. CDR3 protein: CASSLEPSGRNEQFF. The CDR3 bases are TGCGCCAGCAGCTTGGAGCCTAGCGGGAGGAATGAGCAGTTCTTC.

A note on this clone: Only one base separates this from a far larger clonotype, so it likely reflects a read error. The rearrangement joins TRBV5-1 to TRBJ1-2, with D unclear. This CDR3 has 17 amino acids. Germline CDR1 SGHRS, CDR2 YFSETQ. The CDR3 region has the DNA TGCGCCAGCAGCTTGGTTGAACACCGCACAACTAACTATGGCTGCACCTTC. This translates into CASSLVEHRTTNYGCTF.

The rearrangement uses TRBV5-6 and TRBJ2-6; D is possibly TRBD2 (6 bases). This CDR3 has 18 residues. The V end lost 6 bases, the J end lost 1 base, and 20 bases lay between the germline ends. Looked up from germline, CDR1 is SGHDT and CDR2 is YYEEEE. CDR3 bases: TGTGCCAGCACCCCGAGGGCAGGAGGGCGTTCTGGGGCCAACGTCCTGACTTTC. Translation: CASTPRAGGRSGANVLTF.

The chain carries TRBV28 and TRBJ2-7; TRBD1 might be the D (6 bases). Trimming stripped 3 bases from V and 4 bases from J, with 13 bases between. The CDR3 sequence is 14 residues long. Germline loops: CDR1 MDHEN, CDR2 SYDVKM. CDR3 in amino acids: CASSLYRENYEQYF. CDR3 DNA: TGTGCCAGCAGTTTGTACAGGGAGAATTACGAGCAGTACTTC.

This sequence joins TRBV27 and TRBJ1-5; no definite D call. CDR1 MNHEY and CDR2 SMNVEV come from the germline V gene (reference sequence). V lost 2 bases and J lost 7, with 9 bases in between. There are 13 residues in the CDR3. CDR3 DNA sequence: TGTGCCAGCAGTTTACGGCCGGGGCAGCCCCAGCATTTT. Amino acids: CASSLRPGQPQHF.

V usage is TRBV28 and J usage is TRBJ2-7; tentatively, D is TRBD1 or TRBD2 (5 bases each). V shed 3 bases and J shed 0 bases, with 12 bases lying between them. The germline gives CDR1 MDHEN, CDR2 SYDVKM. The CDR3 extends over 15 amino acids. The CDR3 loop reads CASSLSWDLSYEQYF. The CDR3 DNA sequence: TGTGCCAGCAGTTTGTCGTGGGACCTCTCCTACGAGCAGTACTTC.

A remark on this clone: With a much larger clone just one base away, this may be a read error. The rearrangement joins TRBV27 to TRBJ1-4; D possibly corresponds to TRBD1 (6 bases). The CDR3 is 15 amino acids. CDR1 and CDR2 (germline): MNHEY, SMNVEV (reference sequence). The V gene lost 3 bases and the J gene lost 3 bases, with 11 bases spanning the gap. CDR3 in amino acids: CASSFLRGPNEKLFF. The CDR3 nucleotides are TGTGCCAGCAGTTTCCTCCGGGGGCCTAATGAAAAACTGTTTTTT.

The chain carries TRBV29-1 and TRBJ1-4, with D maybe TRBD1 (5 bases). This CDR3 is 13 amino acids long. Germline CDR1 reads SQVTM; CDR2 reads ANQGSEA. The V gene lost 3 bases and the J gene lost 5 bases, with 10 bases spanning the gap. CDR3 in DNA: TGCAGCGTTGACGGGACCAACAATGAAAAACTGTTTTTT. Protein sequence: CSVDGTNNEKLFF.

V usage is TRBV2 and J usage is TRBJ2-3; 8 bases map to TRBD1. J lost 1 base, V lost 6 bases, and 6 bases had no gene match. The CDR3 consists of 15 residues. Germline loops: CDR1 SNHLY, CDR2 FYNNEI. The CDR3 region is CASRDRAIRTDTQYF. DNA of the CDR3: TGTGCCAGCAGGGACAGGGCGATACGCACAGATACGCAGTATTTT.